The 29 T cell receptor beta chains in this list originate from one sample, sequenced in a study of cytomegalovirus exposure and HLA in healthy donors. With 60 Vbeta and 13 Jbeta primers, the PCR was carried out. Sequenced by immunoSEQ multiplex PCR; TCRdb stores in-frame clones only, minus some. The sample lists 200,000 to 250,000 clones; roughly 80% were seen once. The material sequenced was PBMCs. These receptors came from a male donor in good health and CMV-seronegative.

The chain employs TRBV6-5 and TRBJ2-3, with 11 bases aligning to TRBD1. Germline lookup yields CDR1 MNHEY and CDR2 SVGAGI. With V trimmed by 4 bases and J by 4 bases, 4 bases remained unmatched. This CDR3 spans 15 amino acids. The CDR3 DNA reads as TGTGCCAGCAGTTCCCGGGACAGGGGGGCAGATACGCAGTATTTT. Residues: CASSSRDRGADTQYF.

About this clone itself: Its ends do not fully match the called genes, so a read error is possible. The chain combines TRBV9 with TRBJ2-3; a weak D match, TRBD2 (6 bases). The length of the CDR3 is 15 residues. Per the germline V gene, CDR1 is SGDLS and CDR2 is YYNGEE. CDR3 DNA sequence: TGTACCAGCAGCGAGACGGGGGTATCTGGGGATACGCAGTATTTT. It codes for CTSSETGVSGDTQYF.

This chain links TRBV7-9 with TRBJ2-5; D not certain. The germline gives CDR1 SEHNR, CDR2 FQNEAQ (reference sequence). Trimming cost V 5 bases and J 5 bases, with 18 bases left between them. The CDR3 loop spans 15 amino acids. In DNA form, the CDR3 reads TGTGCCAGCAGCAACGAGCTAGGCATCGGGGAGACCCAGTACTTC. It translates to CASSNELGIGETQYF.

This rearrangement joins TRBV5-1 to TRBJ2-5; the D gene is possibly TRBD1 (5 bases). V gave up 2 bases and J gave up 5 bases, with 13 bases separating them. Germline CDR1 reads SGHRS; CDR2 reads YFSETQ. This CDR3 has 14 amino acids. The CDR3 protein is CASSFAGMDETQYF. In DNA form, the CDR3 reads TGCGCCAGCAGCTTCGCAGGGATGGACGAGACCCAGTACTTC. Full variable domain (missing parts from reference TRBV5-1 and TRBJ2-5): KAGVTQTPRYLIKTRGQQVTLSCSPISGHRSVSWYQQTPGQGLQFLFEYFSETQRNKGNFPGRFSGRQFSNSRSEMNVSTLELGDSALYLCASSFAGMDETQYFGPGTRLLVL.

This clone has only one observation. This chain connects TRBV6-5 to TRBJ1-2; 8 nucleotides line up with TRBD1. CDR1 is MNHEY, CDR2 SVGAGI, per germline. The CDR3 has 14 amino acids. J was trimmed by 4 bases and V by 6 bases; bases with no gene match: 7. The CDR3, as DNA: TGTGCCAGCAGCCCTCAGGGGGCCATCTATGGCTACACCTTC. Protein: CASSPQGAIYGYTF.

The chain has TRBV5-4 and TRBJ2-1; the D gene is possibly TRBD2 (7 bases). Germline CDR1 and CDR2: SGHNT and YYREEE (reference sequence). V lost 1 base, J lost 0 bases, and 14 bases lay in between. The CDR3 consists of 17 residues. The CDR3 sequence: CASSLRGARGSYNEQFF. The CDR3 coding sequence is TGTGCCAGCAGCTTGCGGGGGGCCAGGGGCTCCTACAATGAGCAGTTCTTC. Supplemented by reference TRBV5-4 and TRBJ2-1, the full variable domain reads ETGVTQSPTHLIKTRGQQVTLRCSSQSGHNTVSWYQQALGQGPQFIFQYYREEENGRGNFPPRFSGLQFPNYSSELNVNALELDDSALYLCASSLRGARGSYNEQFFGPGTRLTVL.

The chain combines TRBV7-9 with TRBJ2-7; D possibly corresponds to TRBD2 (8 bases). CDR3 size: 14 residues. V lost 5 bases and J lost 2, with 13 bases in between. CDR1 is SEHNR and CDR2 is FQNEAQ in the germline V gene (reference sequence). The DNA of the CDR3 is TGTGCCAGCAGCCGTAGCGGGACAGCCTACGAGCAGTACTTC. Encoded protein: CASSRSGTAYEQYF.

The rearrangement joins TRBV19 to TRBJ1-1; D call uncertain. The CDR3 totals 15 residues. Trimming stripped 7 bases from V and 3 bases from J, with 18 bases between. Germline V gene lookup returns CDR1 LNHDA and CDR2 SQIVND (reference sequence). The CDR3 loop reads CASISRLGEHTEAFF. The DNA of the CDR3 is TGTGCCAGTATTTCGAGACTAGGCGAACACACTGAAGCTTTCTTT. Full variable domain (outside the CDR3, taken from reference TRBV19 and TRBJ1-1): DGGITQSPKYLFRKEGQNVTLSCEQNLNHDAMYWYRQDPGQGLRLIYYSQIVNDFQKGDIAEGYSVSREKKESFPLTVTSAQKNPTAFYLCASISRLGEHTEAFFGQGTRLTVV.

The V gene is TRBV11-2, the J gene TRBJ2-7, with 9 nucleotides matching TRBD1. The germline CDR1 and CDR2 sequences are SGHAT and FQNNGV. V was pared by 5 bases and J by 5 bases, with 7 bases of the junction left unmatched. The CDR3 contains 14 residues. CDR3 DNA: TGTGCCAGCAGCCTCTGGACAGGGGACAACGAGCAGTACTTC. Residues: CASSLWTGDNEQYF. Full variable domain (rest looked up from reference TRBV11-2 and TRBJ2-7): EAGVAQSPRYKIIEKRQSVAFWCNPISGHATLYWYQQILGQGPKLLIQFQNNGVVDDSQLPKDRFSAERLKGVDSTLKIQPAKLEDSAVYLCASSLWTGDNEQYFGPGTRLTVT.

The rearrangement joins TRBV6-6 to TRBJ2-5; no clear D gene. V shed 6 bases and J shed 9 bases, with 11 bases lying between them. This CDR3 spans 11 amino acids. Germline CDR1 MNHNY, CDR2 SVGAGI (reference sequence). The CDR3 is CASSHTEAQYF. CDR3 DNA: TGTGCCAGCAGCCACACAGAAGCCCAGTACTTC.

The chain combines TRBV30 with TRBJ2-5; maybe TRBD2 (5 bases). The V end was cut by 0 bases, the J end by 4 bases, with 12 bases between. The CDR3 length is 14 residues. Per germline, CDR1 GTSNPN and CDR2 SVGIG (reference sequence). CDR3 sequence reads: CAWSVEVGRETQYF. DNA of the CDR3: TGTGCCTGGAGTGTGGAGGTCGGGCGAGAGACCCAGTACTTC.

CDR3 amino acids: CASSPTSGGRYF. CDR3 bases: TGTGCCAGCAGCCCGACTAGCGGGGGCCGGTACTTC. This chain uses TRBV11-2 with TRBJ2-7; 12 nucleotides match TRBD2. J was trimmed by 12 bases and V by 5 bases; bases with no gene match: 5. The CDR3 is made up of 12 amino acids. CDR1 SGHAT and CDR2 FQNNGV come from the germline V gene.

The chain carries TRBV7-9 and TRBJ1-2; TRBD1 is a possible D gene (5 bases). Germline assignment: CDR1 SEHNR and CDR2 FQNEAQ (reference sequence). V dropped 0 bases and J dropped 4 bases, with 12 bases sitting between them. The CDR3 has 15 amino acids. In DNA, the CDR3 is TGTGCCAGCAGCTTAGCTTTAGAGACAGCCTATGGCTACACCTTC. This translates into CASSLALETAYGYTF.

The chain employs TRBV6-4 and TRBJ2-3, with 10 bases matching TRBD2. The CDR3 totals 15 residues. V shed 8 bases and J 3 bases; nucleotides not matched to a gene: 8. The germline gives CDR1 MRHNA, CDR2 SNTAGT. CDR3 DNA sequence: TGTGCCAGCCGGTTGCTAGCGGGAGCTACAGATACGCAGTATTTT. This encodes CASRLLAGATDTQYF.

In its sample, this clone was seen a few times. The chain carries TRBV2 and TRBJ1-1; D not resolved. Trimming took off 6 bases at V and 9 bases at J, with 20 bases between the two ends. The germline gives CDR1 SNHLY, CDR2 FYNNEI. The CDR3 totals 14 residues. CDR3 coding DNA: TGTGCCAGCAGATCAACGGGCCTCGGCGGGAAAGCTTTCTTT. Its translation is CASRSTGLGGKAFF.

The chain carries TRBV5-1 and TRBJ2-7, with D unresolved. Trimming pared 7 bases from V and 0 bases from J, leaving 14 bases between. This CDR3 contains 14 residues. Germline-derived CDR1 and CDR2 are SGHRS and YFSETQ. CDR3 DNA sequence: TGCGCCAGCCGAAGCGAGTTCAGCTCCTACGAGCAGTACTTC. Translating it yields CASRSEFSSYEQYF.

The J gene is TRBJ1-1, the V gene TRBV7-9; 10 bases match TRBD1. V was clipped by 5 bases and J by 3 bases; unmatched bases: 9. From germline, CDR1 is SEHNR and CDR2 FQNEAQ (reference sequence). CDR3 length equals 16 residues. In DNA, the CDR3 is TGTGCCAGCAGCGCCCCGACAGGGGGCCGGGACACTGAAGCTTTCTTT. It encodes CASSAPTGGRDTEAFF.

The V gene is TRBV7-9, the J gene TRBJ1-4, with 9 bases aligning to TRBD1. J gave up 8 bases and V 5 bases, and 12 bases lay outside the gene matches. The germline V gene has CDR1 SEHNR and CDR2 FQNEAQ (reference sequence). The CDR3 is 16 amino acids. For the CDR3, the DNA is TGTGCCAGCAGCCCCCCGGGACAGGGAAAAGCAGAAAAACTGTTTTTT. It is translated as CASSPPGQGKAEKLFF.

The chain links TRBV7-9 to TRBJ2-7, with 7 bases lining up with TRBD2. The CDR3 runs 15 residues. The V segment lost 4 bases and the J segment 6 bases; nucleotides outside the gene matches: 12. Germline V CDR1 and CDR2: SEHNR, FQNEAQ (reference sequence). The CDR3: CASSWGGLGWREQYF. The CDR3 DNA reads as TGTGCCAGCAGCTGGGGAGGACTAGGGTGGCGCGAGCAGTACTTC.

The gene calls are TRBV11-2 and TRBJ2-7; TRBD2 aligns across 11 bases. The CDR3 has 16 residues. V lost 5 bases, J lost 5 bases, and 11 bases stayed unmatched. CDR1 is SGHAT and CDR2 is FQNNGV in the germline V gene. In nucleotides, the CDR3 is TGTGCCAGCAGCCCCTCCCTTAGCGGGAGGGTGAACGAGCAGTACTTC. Translating gives CASSPSLSGRVNEQYF.

The chain uses TRBV29-1 and TRBJ2-6, with no clear D. The CDR3 is 14 amino acids. Germline V gene lookup returns CDR1 SQVTM and CDR2 ANQGSEA. V lost 6 bases to trimming and J lost 0 bases, with 9 bases between them. The CDR3 region is CSVMLSSGANVLTF. DNA for the CDR3: TGCAGCGTAATGTTGAGCTCTGGGGCCAACGTCCTGACTTTC.

The chain joins TRBV27 to TRBJ2-7, with TRBD1 matching 8 bases. Germline CDR1 is MNHEY and CDR2 is SMNVEV (reference sequence). V lost 6 bases and J lost 6; bases outside the gene matches: 10. The CDR3 is 14 residues long. The CDR3 region is CASRGQVGGREQYF. The CDR3 DNA reads TGTGCCAGCAGGGGACAGGTTGGGGGGCGCGAGCAGTACTTC.

This CDR3 reads CASSLWIAGVGQPQHF. CDR3 in DNA: TGTGCCAGCAGCTTGTGGATTGCGGGGGTCGGGCAGCCCCAGCATTTT. V is TRBV5-6 and J is TRBJ1-5, with D tentatively TRBD1 (5 bases). The CDR3 runs 16 residues. The V end was cut by 1 base, the J end by 7 bases, with 18 bases between. The V gene's germline CDR1 is SGHDT and CDR2 YYEEEE.

This chain joins TRBV7-2 and TRBJ1-1; tentatively, D is TRBD1 (5 bases). Germline-derived CDR1 and CDR2 are SGHTA and FQGNSA. The CDR3 consists of 13 residues. The V gene lost 4 bases and the J gene lost 8 bases, with 14 bases spanning the gap. CDR3 DNA: TGTGCCAGCAGCTCACGGAGGGGAACCGAAGCTTTCTTT. It is translated as CASSSRRGTEAFF.

This clone came up once. The chain uses TRBV7-9 and TRBJ2-1, with TRBD2 identical over 10 bases. With V trimmed by 2 bases and J by 10 bases, 8 bases remained unmatched. Germline loops: CDR1 SEHNR, CDR2 FQNEAQ (reference sequence). CDR3 length equals 15 residues. The CDR3, as DNA: TGTGCCAGCAGCTTACATGGACTAGCGGATCAAGAGCAGTTCTTC. Translated: CASSLHGLADQEQFF.

The genes are TRBV28 and TRBJ2-5, with a tentative D call TRBD2 (6 bases). V lost 6 bases and J 2 bases, leaving 19 bases between the germline ends. The length of the CDR3 is 16 residues. CDR1 and CDR2 (germline): MDHEN, SYDVKM. CDR3 residues: CASSHQTGRGQETQYF. The CDR3 region has the DNA TGTGCCAGCAGCCACCAGACCGGACGGGGGCAAGAGACCCAGTACTTC.

This sequence joins TRBV7-8 and TRBJ2-7; D remains ambiguous. Deletions cut 1 base from V and 4 bases from J, with 5 bases between. The CDR3 is 12 residues long. Germline values: CDR1 SGHVS, CDR2 FQNEAQ. CDR3 nucleotide sequence: TGTGCCAGCAGCTTAGAATTATACGAGCAGTACTTC. Amino acid sequence: CASSLELYEQYF.

This rearrangement joins TRBV18 to TRBJ1-3; D perhaps matches TRBD1 (6 bases). This CDR3 region has 16 residues. The germline CDR1 and CDR2 sequences are KGHSH and LQKENI. Trimming stripped 3 bases from V and 4 bases from J, with 16 bases between. The CDR3 coding sequence is TGTGCCAGCTCACCCTTACAGGGCGGAGACGGAAACACCATATATTTT. This sequence encodes CASSPLQGGDGNTIYF.

The CDR3 DNA sequence: TGTGCCAGCAGCGAAGAACAGGGGACTGAAGCTTTCTTT. It specifies CASSEEQGTEAFF. V and J are TRBV21-1 and TRBJ1-1; the table names TRBD1, a call not compared with the DNA. TRBV21-1 is flagged as a pseudogene. The CDR3 extends over 13 amino acids.